This T cell receptor (beta chain) stems from a study of T cell changes during pregnancy in multiple sclerosis. In regard to this clone: This CDR3 is also generated by other DNA sequences in the sample.

J gave up 5 bases and V 3 bases, and 2 bases lay outside the gene matches. The CDR3 contains 15 residues. Germline-derived CDR1 and CDR2 are SGHNT and YYREEE (reference sequence). Sequenced by immunoSEQ multiplex PCR; TCRdb stores in-frame clones only, minus some. The sample has around 100,000 clones; around 92% are singletons. The TCR comes from a female donor with multiple sclerosis, enrolled in a pregnancy study. The rearrangement uses TRBV5-4 and TRBJ2-5; 15 bases line up with TRBD2. Material: peripheral blood, obtained after pregnancy. As DNA, the CDR3 is TGTGCCAGCAGCTCCGGACTAGCGGGGGGGGAGACCCAGTACTTC. Amino acid sequence: CASSSGLAGGETQYF.